One sample yielded the 21 T cell receptor beta chains listed below, sequenced in a study of T cell repertoires in cytomegalovirus infection. These receptors have no known antigen. TCRdb reprocessed the reads with MiXCR, giving one entry per CDR3 protein. The sample lists approximately 770,000 distinct CDR3 sequences, 25% to 35% occurring once. The specimen was cultured CD8+ T cells from PBMCs, collected from culture after CMV antigen stimulation. Every receptor here comes from a human donor in good health (CMV status not recorded). Some clones in this sample may be carry-over from other donors' samples.

The chain joins TRBV11-1 to TRBJ1-1, with D unresolved. V lost 0 bases to trimming and J lost 11 bases, with 7 bases between them. The CDR3 runs 11 residues. Looked up from germline, CDR1 is SGHAT and CDR2 is FQDESV (reference sequence). The CDR3: CASSLAFLAFF. CDR3 nucleotides: TGTGCCAGCAGCTTAGCGTTCCTCGCTTTCTTT.

The rearrangement joins TRBV11-3 to TRBJ2-2; no reliable D call. V dropped 4 bases and J dropped 6 bases, with 12 bases sitting between them. Germline CDR1 and CDR2: SGHNT and YENEEA. The CDR3 runs 14 residues. The CDR3 here is CASSSAPAAGELFF. The DNA of the CDR3 is TGTGCCAGCAGCTCGGCCCCGGCCGCCGGGGAGCTGTTTTTT.

This clonotype was detected many times. The chain carries TRBV7-2 and TRBJ1-2, with a weak D call TRBD1 (6 bases). The CDR3 totals 14 residues. The germline V gene encodes CDR1 SGHTA and CDR2 FQGNSA. Trimming stripped 2 bases from V and 4 bases from J, with 11 bases between. The CDR3 loop is CASSLNRDTYGYTF. The CDR3 DNA reads TGTGCCAGCAGCTTAAACAGGGACACCTATGGCTACACCTTC.

Many counts were recorded for this clonotype. The chain is built from TRBV7-2 and TRBJ2-1; TRBD2 agrees at 11 bases. V trimming: 5 bases; J trimming: 0 bases; junction bases outside the gene matches: 9. The CDR3 loop spans 18 amino acids. CDR1 is SGHTA and CDR2 is FQGNSA in the germline V gene. CDR3 residues: CASSQLAGAVFSYNEQFF. The CDR3 region has the DNA TGTGCCAGCAGCCAACTAGCGGGGGCCGTCTTCTCCTACAATGAGCAGTTCTTC.

V and J are TRBV7-9 and TRBJ1-5; D is perhaps TRBD1 (5 bases). CDR3 length: 16 residues. V was trimmed by 5 bases and J by 0 bases, leaving 14 bases between them. Per germline, CDR1 SEHNR and CDR2 FQNEAQ (reference sequence). This CDR3 is CASSPGSRNSNQPQHF. The CDR3 bases are TGTGCCAGCAGCCCAGGGAGTAGAAATAGCAATCAGCCCCAGCATTTT.

The V call is TRBV18, the J call TRBJ2-4; possibly TRBD1 or TRBD2 for D (5 bases each). The V gene lost 3 bases and the J gene lost 2 bases, with 26 bases spanning the gap. The length of the CDR3 is 20 residues. Germline V gene data show CDR1 as KGHSH and CDR2 as LQKENI. CDR3 bases: TGTGCCAGCTCACCCATAACCCGGGACCCCCTTCGAGGGACCAAAAACATTCAGTACTTC. Translating gives CASSPITRDPLRGTKNIQYF.

The CDR3 sequence: CASTQGRGGYNEQFF. CDR3 nucleotides: TGTGCCAGCACCCAGGGGCGGGGGGGCTACAATGAGCAGTTCTTC. This chain joins TRBV3-1 and TRBJ2-1, with TRBD2 matching 9 bases. CDR1 and CDR2 from the germline V gene are LGHDT and YNNKEL (reference sequence). The CDR3 has 15 residues. Trimming at V came to 7 bases and at J to 3 bases, leaving 7 bases not matched to a gene.

This clonotype has only a few counts. The CDR3 region has the DNA TGCGCCAGCAGCCTATCTCCGCGGAGCAATCAGCCCCAGCATTTT. It yields the protein CASSLSPRSNQPQHF. This sequence joins TRBV4-1 and TRBJ1-5; D is undetermined. Germline CDR1 reads MGHRA; CDR2 reads YSYEKL. This CDR3 comprises 15 residues. Trimming took off 4 bases at V and 1 base at J, with 11 bases between the two ends.

This clonotype was counted ten times or more. A read error may explain this, as a much larger clone is one base away. V gene TRBV7-9 combines with J gene TRBJ2-7; 9 bases fit TRBD1. The ends lost 5 bases at V and 3 bases at J; junction bases unmatched: 2. Germline V gives CDR1 SEHNR, CDR2 FQNEAQ (reference sequence). This CDR3 is 13 amino acids long. The CDR3 DNA follows: TGTGCCAGCAGCGTGGGACAGGGCTACGAGCAGTACTTC. Translation: CASSVGQGYEQYF.

The sample holds many counts of this clonotype. V is TRBV14 and J is TRBJ1-1, with D uncertain. Germline V CDR1 and CDR2: SGHDN, FVKESK. The CDR3 consists of 15 residues. V lost 0 bases and J lost 4, with 12 bases in between. CDR3 protein: CASSQDLLLATEAFF. DNA of the CDR3: TGTGCCAGCAGCCAAGATCTGCTGTTAGCCACTGAAGCTTTCTTT.

This clonotype has more than one count but fewer than ten. The chain joins TRBV2 to TRBJ1-2; D gene ambiguous. Trimming took off 3 bases at V and 1 base at J, with 6 bases between the two ends. Per germline, CDR1 SNHLY and CDR2 FYNNEI. This CDR3 comprises 13 residues. CDR3 protein: CASSEKGNYGYTF. Written as DNA, the CDR3 is TGTGCCAGCAGTGAGAAGGGTAACTATGGCTACACCTTC.

The chain uses TRBV6-2 or TRBV6-3 and TRBJ1-1; D is ambiguous. There are 16 residues in the CDR3. Germline V gene sequence: CDR1 MNHEY, CDR2 SVGEGT. The V gene lost 1 base and the J gene lost 10 bases, with 22 bases spanning the gap. The CDR3 DNA sequence: TGTGCCAGCAGTTACTACGGCCTTTTTATATCCCACGGAGCTTTCTTT. This translates into CASSYYGLFISHGAFF.

The V call is TRBV5-6, the J call TRBJ1-1, with 9 positions matching TRBD1. After removal of 2 bases from V and 5 bases from J, the junction contained 7 bases not matched to a gene. The CDR3 sequence is 15 residues long. Germline V gene lookup returns CDR1 SGHDT and CDR2 YYEEEE. Here the CDR3 DNA reads TGTGCCAGCAGCTTTAGCGGACAGGGGAAGACTGAAGCTTTCTTT. Translation: CASSFSGQGKTEAFF.

This clonotype was seen more than once but under ten times. The J gene is TRBJ1-5, the V gene TRBV27; 8 bases match TRBD1. Germline loops: CDR1 MNHEY, CDR2 SMNVEV (reference sequence). J gave up 6 bases and V 5 bases, and 9 bases lay outside the gene matches. This CDR3 has 15 residues. Here the CDR3 reads CASSPRTGWGQPQHF. DNA of the CDR3: TGTGCCAGCAGTCCGAGGACAGGGTGGGGTCAGCCCCAGCATTTT.

The genes are TRBV27 and TRBJ2-7; either TRBD1 or TRBD2 may fit D (5 bases each). Trimming left V 6 bases short and J 4 bases short, with 19 bases between. Germline-derived CDR1 and CDR2 are MNHEY and SMNVEV (reference sequence). This CDR3 is built from 15 residues. CDR3: CASRARRAGMYEQYV. CDR3 DNA sequence: TGTGCCAGCAGGGCCCGGCGGGCAGGGATGTACGAGCAGTACGTC.

The chain joins TRBV20-1 to TRBJ2-7; the match to TRBD2 covers 9 bases. The length of the CDR3 is 16 residues. The V gene's germline CDR1 is DFQATT and CDR2 SNEGSKA (reference sequence). J gave up 2 bases and V 6 bases, and 14 bases lay outside the gene matches. The CDR3: CSASLRGGFHPYEQYV. The CDR3 bases are TGCAGTGCCTCCTTGCGGGGGGGCTTTCATCCCTACGAGCAGTACGTC.

This clonotype was seen a handful of times. The V and J genes are TRBV5-1 and TRBJ1-1; unclear D gene. CDR1 and CDR2 from the germline V gene are SGHRS and YFSETQ. There are 13 residues in the CDR3. V was clipped by 1 base and J by 7 bases, with 11 bases between them. The CDR3 nucleotides are TGCGCCAGCAGCTTGTTGTTAGAGGGTGAAGCTTTCTTT. Protein product: CASSLLLEGEAFF.

This chain joins TRBV6-6 and TRBJ1-3; 7 nucleotides agree with TRBD1. Germline V CDR1 and CDR2: MNHNY, SVGAGI (reference sequence). The trim removed 6 bases at V and 0 bases at J, leaving 8 bases unmatched. The CDR3 runs to 16 residues. The CDR3 sequence is CASREQQGRSGNTIYF. The DNA of the CDR3 is TGTGCCAGCAGAGAGCAACAGGGGCGCTCTGGAAACACCATATATTTT.

V and J are TRBV10-3 and TRBJ2-1; 12 positions agree with TRBD1. CDR3 length: 17 residues. V was clipped by 5 bases and J by 9 bases; unmatched bases: 14. Germline V gene lookup returns CDR1 ENHRY and CDR2 SYGVKD. The chain's CDR3 is CAISNTGQGQGAGEQFF. In DNA, the CDR3 is TGTGCCATCAGTAATACAGGGCAGGGACAGGGGGCGGGTGAGCAGTTCTTC.

This CDR3 reads CASSANPPGRSLNEKLFF. DNA for the CDR3: TGTGCCAGCAGTGCCAACCCCCCGGGTCGCTCCCTTAATGAAAAACTGTTTTTT. The chain recombines TRBV2 with TRBJ1-4; D is uncertain. From germline, CDR1 is SNHLY and CDR2 FYNNEI. The CDR3 covers 18 residues. V dropped 4 bases and J dropped 4 bases, with 22 bases sitting between them. The whole variable domain, remainder taken from reference TRBV2 and TRBJ1-4, is EPEVTQTPSHQVTQMGQEVILRCVPISNHLYFYWYRQILGQKVEFLVSFYNNEISEKSEIFDDQFSVERPDGSNFTLKIRSTKLEDSAMYFCASSANPPGRSLNEKLFFGSGTQLSVL.

The rearrangement uses TRBV7-3 and TRBJ1-1; 8 bases are a match to TRBD1. This CDR3 is 15 amino acids long. V lost 4 bases and J lost 1; bases outside the gene matches: 5. CDR1 and CDR2 from the germline V gene are SGHTA and FQGTGA. CDR3 sequence (DNA): TGTGCCAGCAGCTCGACAGGGGAGGGGAACACTGAAGCTTTCTTT. Protein product: CASSSTGEGNTEAFF.